The 20 T cell receptor beta chains below all came from one sample that was sequenced in a study of cytomegalovirus exposure and HLA in healthy donors. 13 Jbeta primers and 60 Vbeta primers were used for the PCR. TCRdb's copy holds only in-frame clones and misses some; the assay was immunoSEQ multiplex PCR. In the table there are almost 95,000 clones, more than 60% of which are singletons. The material sequenced was PBMCs. The receptors originated from a man younger than 45 in good health and CMV-seronegative.

This clone occurred a few times. The chain carries TRBV27 and TRBJ2-7, with 8 bases matching TRBD2. J lost 2 bases, V lost 1 base, and 4 bases had no gene match. The germline CDR1 and CDR2 sequences are MNHEY and SMNVEV (reference sequence). This CDR3 is 15 amino acids long. In DNA, the CDR3 is TGTGCCAGCAGTTTATGGCCCGGGGGGGCCTACGAGCAGTACTTC. This encodes CASSLWPGGAYEQYF.

The rearrangement joins TRBV12-5 to TRBJ2-7; no reliable D call. Germline V gives CDR1 LGHNT, CDR2 FRNRAP. V was clipped by 5 bases and J by 0 bases, with 8 bases between them. This CDR3 contains 13 residues. CDR3 DNA sequence: TGTGCTAGTGGTCCTGAGAGCTCCTACGAGCAGTACTTC. Encoded protein: CASGPESSYEQYF.

The rearrangement links TRBV10-3 to TRBJ2-7, with 7 bases aligning to TRBD1. V shed 0 bases and J 5 bases; nucleotides not matched to a gene: 1. CDR1 is ENHRY, CDR2 SYGVKD, per germline. This CDR3 comprises 13 residues. This chain's CDR3 is CAISESTGNEQYF. CDR3 nucleotide sequence: TGTGCCATCAGTGAGTCGACAGGGAACGAGCAGTACTTC.

This chain uses TRBV6-4 with TRBJ2-3, with a weak D call TRBD2 (6 bases). Trimming removed 6 bases at V and 0 bases at J, with 10 bases between. CDR3 length equals 14 residues. CDR1 is MRHNA and CDR2 is SNTAGT in the germline V gene. The CDR3 region has the DNA TGTGCCAGCAGCGCGGGGTCTAGCACAGATACGCAGTATTTT. It yields the protein CASSAGSSTDTQYF.

This chain connects TRBV6-5 to TRBJ2-2; 7 bases match TRBD1. The CDR3 sequence is 14 residues long. V gave up 5 bases and J gave up 13 bases; unmatched junction bases: 13. Germline V gene data show CDR1 as MNHEY and CDR2 as SVGAGI. The CDR3 reads CASSGTGASGGLFF. The CDR3 DNA reads as TGTGCCAGCAGTGGAACAGGGGCGAGCGGTGGGCTGTTTTTT.

This chain connects TRBV19 to TRBJ1-4, with 10 bases identical to TRBD1. V lost 7 bases to trimming and J lost 8 bases; unmatched junction nucleotides: 16. There are 17 residues in the CDR3. The germline V gene has CDR1 LNHDA and CDR2 SQIVND (reference sequence). In DNA form, the CDR3 reads TGTGCCAGTAAGTGGACAGGGGGGACCACCTCGGACGAAAAACTGTTTTTT. Translation: CASKWTGGTTSDEKLFF.

This clone came up once. The V gene is TRBV7-2, the J gene TRBJ2-1, with 12 positions matching TRBD2. The CDR3 is 17 residues long. Trimming removed 1 base from V and 8 bases from J; junction bases left unmatched: 9. Germline CDR1 and CDR2: SGHTA and FQGNSA. The CDR3 is CASSLVWTSGMIYEQFF. CDR3 sequence (DNA): TGTGCCAGCAGCTTAGTGTGGACTAGCGGGATGATCTATGAGCAGTTCTTC.

Concerning this clone: An end of the junction differs from the germline gene, which may be a read error. The J gene is TRBJ1-3, the V gene TRBV7-9; possible D gene TRBD1, 5 bases. Germline CDR1 SEHNR, CDR2 FQNEAQ (reference sequence). This CDR3 spans 16 amino acids. The DNA of the CDR3 is TGTTCCAGCAGCGGCGGTGGAGGGGTCGCTGGAAACACCATATATTTT. This sequence encodes CSSSGGGGVAGNTIYF.

The table lists this clone with a count of one. The chain carries TRBV29-1 and TRBJ1-2, with D tentatively TRBD1 (6 bases). V lost 1 base and J lost 4, with 25 bases in between. CDR1 is SQVTM and CDR2 is ANQGSEA in the germline V gene. The CDR3 spans 18 residues. CDR3 sequence: CSVEGLQGLRRAGYGYTF. DNA of the CDR3: TGCAGCGTTGAAGGTTTACAGGGCCTGCGTCGTGCGGGCTATGGCTACACCTTC.

This chain uses TRBV7-9 with TRBJ2-3; TRBD2 matches at 11 bases. Germline lookup yields CDR1 SEHNR and CDR2 FQNEAQ (reference sequence). The CDR3 extends over 17 amino acids. J was trimmed by 1 base and V by 5 bases; bases with no gene match: 8. The CDR3 spells CASSRASGGIGTDTQYF. CDR3 sequence (DNA): TGTGCCAGCAGCCGCGCTAGCGGGGGGATAGGCACAGATACGCAGTATTTT.

CDR3 residues: CASSESTNQRNQPQHF. CDR3 sequence (DNA): TGTGCCAGCAGTGAGTCGACAAACCAACGCAATCAGCCCCAGCATTTT. The rearrangement uses TRBV6-1 and TRBJ1-5; D call uncertain. Trimming took off 3 bases at V and 2 bases at J, with 14 bases between the two ends. CDR1 is MNHNS, CDR2 SASEGT, per germline. The CDR3 is 16 amino acids.

Only one count was recorded for this clone. The chain combines TRBV28 with TRBJ2-3; TRBD2 is a possible D gene (5 bases). The CDR3 is made up of 14 amino acids. Per germline, CDR1 MDHEN and CDR2 SYDVKM. The V gene lost 3 bases and the J gene lost 2 bases, with 9 bases spanning the gap. CDR3 sequence: CASSFVGATDTQYF. The CDR3 DNA follows: TGTGCCAGCAGTTTTGTGGGAGCCACAGATACGCAGTATTTT.

Remarks on this clone: The same CDR3 also results from other DNA sequences found in this sample. This chain uses TRBV30 with TRBJ1-1; possibly TRBD1 for D (5 bases). CDR3 length equals 13 residues. Germline assignment: CDR1 GTSNPN and CDR2 SVGIG (reference sequence). The V end was cut by 2 bases, the J end by 6 bases, with 13 bases between. The CDR3 protein is CAWSRQGSAEAFF. CDR3 nucleotide sequence: TGTGCCTGGAGTAGGCAGGGAAGTGCTGAAGCTTTCTTT.

In this sample, this clone turned up a few times. The V gene is TRBV10-1, the J gene TRBJ2-1; 9 bases align to TRBD2. This CDR3 spans 14 amino acids. Looked up from germline, CDR1 is WNHNN and CDR2 is SYGVQD (reference sequence). The V and J ends lost 6 bases and 3 bases, in that order; junction bases with no gene match: 3. The DNA for the CDR3 is TGCGCCAGCAGCTCAGCGGGAGGCTACAATGAGCAGTTCTTC. Translation gives CASSSAGGYNEQFF.

CDR3 loop: CASSPRTGDSYEQYF. CDR3 sequence (DNA): TGTGCCAGCTCACCAAGGACAGGGGACTCCTACGAGCAGTACTTC. The chain is built from TRBV18 and TRBJ2-7, with 9 bases that match TRBD1. The junction had 2 bases not matched to a gene; V was cut back by 2 bases and J by 0 bases. CDR3 length equals 15 residues. Looked up from germline, CDR1 is KGHSH and CDR2 is LQKENI.

A single count supports this clone. The chain carries TRBV5-1 and TRBJ2-3; D might be TRBD1 (5 bases). Between the trimmed V and J ends, which lost 4 bases and 2 bases, there was a span of 17 bases. The CDR3 sequence is 16 residues long. Germline CDR1 SGHRS, CDR2 YFSETQ. The CDR3 DNA reads TGCGCCAGCAGCCCCTCCCTGGACATACTCACAGATACGCAGTATTTT. It is translated as CASSPSLDILTDTQYF.

V and J are TRBV4-3 and TRBJ2-7; D gene uncertain. Trimming took 0 bases from V and 4 from J, leaving 7 bases between them. Looked up from germline, CDR1 is LGHNA and CDR2 is YSLEER. This CDR3 is 13 amino acids long. The CDR3 sequence: CASSQEVEYEQYF. The DNA for the CDR3 is TGCGCCAGCAGCCAAGAGGTAGAATACGAGCAGTACTTC.

This chain joins TRBV28 and TRBJ2-3; 11 bases agree with TRBD2. Unmatched junction bases numbered 3, after V lost 2 bases and J lost 2 bases. Germline values: CDR1 MDHEN, CDR2 SYDVKM. This CDR3 is built from 16 residues. CDR3 residues: CASSLGLAGFTDTQYF. In nucleotides, the CDR3 is TGTGCCAGCAGTTTAGGACTAGCGGGTTTCACAGATACGCAGTATTTT.

In its sample, this clone was seen a few times. The rearrangement joins TRBV5-5 to TRBJ1-5; no firm D call. The CDR3 spans 13 residues. The V gene's germline CDR1 is SGHKS and CDR2 YYEKEE (reference sequence). Trimming left V 1 base short and J 4 bases short, with 6 bases between. CDR3 residues: CASSLTGNQPQHF. DNA of the CDR3: TGTGCCAGCAGCTTGACGGGAAATCAGCCCCAGCATTTT.

V and J are TRBV29-1 and TRBJ1-4; TRBD1 agrees at 7 bases. From germline, CDR1 is SQVTM and CDR2 ANQGSEA. CDR3 length: 12 amino acids. V lost 3 bases and J lost 8; bases outside the gene matches: 3. In DNA form, the CDR3 reads TGCAGCGTTGAGGGGGACAGCGAAAAACTGTTTTTT. Amino acids: CSVEGDSEKLFF.